A selection of T cell receptor beta chains follows, all from one sample in a study of blood T cell repertoires in COVID-19. Repertoires were generated with immunoSEQ multiplex PCR, while TCRdb's copy carries only in-frame clones and drops some. Of about 210,000 clones in the sample, roughly 80% were seen once. The material sequenced was peripheral blood. The receptors stem from a man aged 60 to 75 with acute or convalescent COVID-19. CDR3s include the opening cysteine and the closing phenylalanine or tryptophan. The D gene is left open where the match is weak. Clone size is given for some rows only: seen once, a few or many times, or a class if the clone is expanded.

j_gene | v_gene | d_gene | abundance | CDR3aa | CDR3nt
TRBJ2-1 | TRBV11-2 | TRBD2 | NA | CASSSPLAGDREQFF | TGTGCCAGCAGCTCCCCTTTGGCGGGAGATCGTGAGCAGTTCTTC
TRBJ2-2 | TRBV4-1 | NA | NA | CASSQDRRGNANTGELFF | TGCGCCAGCAGCCAAGATAGGCGCGGGAATGCGAACACCGGGGAGCTGTTTTTT
TRBJ1-1 | TRBV5-6 | NA | NA | CASTVDRLSREAFF | TGTGCCAGCACCGTGGATCGTTTAAGCAGGGAAGCTTTCTTT
TRBJ2-3 | TRBV5-1 | TRBD2 | NA | CASTKLAGEVDTQYF | TGCGCCAGCACTAAACTAGCGGGAGAGGTAGATACGCAGTATTTT
TRBJ2-1 | TRBV6-5 | NA | NA | CASSQMTDNEQFF | TGTGCCAGCAGTCAGATGACTGATAATGAGCAGTTCTTC
TRBJ2-2 | TRBV4-1 | TRBD2 | once | CASSQWGYSSGRANTGELFF | TGCGCCAGCAGCCAATGGGGCTATAGTAGCGGGAGGGCGAACACCGGGGAGCTGTTTTTT
TRBJ1-2 | TRBV4-1 | NA | NA | CASSRNVQAGERRYTF | TGCGCCAGCAGCCGGAATGTCCAGGCAGGGGAAAGGCGCTACACCTTC
TRBJ2-7 | TRBV2 | TRBD2 | once | CASMRLAGKEQYF | TGTGCCAGCATGCGGCTAGCGGGGAAGGAGCAGTACTTC
TRBJ1-1 | TRBV7-2 | NA | NA | CASSLGPRVFLNTEAFF | TGTGCCAGCAGCTTAGGCCCCAGGGTTTTTTTGAACACTGAAGCTTTCTTT
TRBJ2-3 | TRBV11-3 | TRBD1 | NA | CASSWTGTDTQYF | TGTGCCAGCAGCTGGACAGGTACAGATACGCAGTATTTT
TRBJ2-7 | TRBV12-3/TRBV12-4 | NA | NA | CASSSTIYEQYF | TGTGCCAGCAGCTCCACAATTTACGAGCAGTACTTC
TRBJ2-7 | TRBV4-3 | TRBD2 | once | CASSPISGGTYEQYF | TGCGCCAGCAGCCCTATTAGCGGGGGAACCTACGAGCAGTACTTC
TRBJ1-5 | TRBV9 | NA | NA | CASSPGGGLGNQPQHF | TGTGCCAGCAGCCCGGGTGGAGGGTTAGGGAATCAGCCCCAGCATTTT
TRBJ1-1 | TRBV9 | NA | NA | CASSLRPGQNTEAFF | TGTGCCAGCAGCCTCCGACCGGGACAGAACACTGAAGCTTTCTTT
TRBJ2-1 | TRBV7-3 | TRBD2 | NA | CASRTGGTSGFRGGSSYNEQFF | TGTGCCAGCAGAACCGGTGGGACTAGCGGGTTCAGAGGGGGAAGCTCCTACAATGAGCAGTTCTTC
TRBJ1-1 | TRBV11-2 | NA | NA | CASSKTMNTEAFF | TGTGCCAGCAGCAAAACAATGAACACTGAAGCTTTCTTT
TRBJ1-1 | TRBV4-2 | NA | NA | CASSQEEGVNTEAFF | TGTGCCAGCAGCCAAGAGGAAGGAGTGAACACTGAAGCTTTCTTT
TRBJ2-3 | TRBV5-1 | NA | NA | CASNTGDGTDTQYF | TGCGCCAGCAATACGGGAGACGGGACAGATACGCAGTATTTT
TRBJ2-7 | TRBV7-2 | TRBD2 | NA | CASSLGGLAGGEQYF | TGTGCCAGCAGCTTGGGTGGTCTAGCGGGGGGGGAGCAGTACTTC
TRBJ2-2 | TRBV7-9 | NA | few | CASSFGGNTGELFF | TGTGCCAGCAGCTTCGGGGGGAACACCGGGGAGCTGTTTTTT
TRBJ1-1 | TRBV25-1 | NA | NA | CASRGGSGVNTEAFF | TGTGCCAGCAGGGGGGGGTCAGGGGTGAACACTGAAGCTTTCTTT
TRBJ2-1 | TRBV21-1 | NA | NA | CASRKEGAGYNEQFF | TGTGCCAGCAGAAAGGAGGGCGCGGGATACAATGAGCAGTTCTTC
TRBJ2-7 | TRBV9 | TRBD2 | NA | CASSNTSGSYEQYF | TGTGCCAGCAGCAACACTAGCGGCTCCTACGAGCAGTACTTC
TRBJ2-3 | TRBV5-1 | TRBD2 | once | CASSLSPGTSGTDTQYF | TGCGCCAGCAGCTTATCCCCCGGGACTAGCGGCACAGATACGCAGTATTTT
TRBJ1-1 | TRBV12-3/TRBV12-4 | NA | NA | CASSLQGEAFF | TGTGCCAGCAGTTTACAGGGTGAAGCTTTCTTT
TRBJ2-7 | TRBV4-1 | TRBD2 | once | CASSQEGGEFDEQYF | TGCGCCAGCAGCCAGGAGGGAGGGGAATTCGACGAGCAGTACTTC
TRBJ2-7 | TRBV3-1/TRBV3-2 | NA | NA | CASSQDTGHSYEQYF | TGTGCCAGCAGCCAAGATACCGGACACTCCTACGAGCAGTACTTC
TRBJ1-1 | TRBV18 | NA | once | CASSPRSGGRGTEAFF | TGTGCCAGCTCACCACGGTCGGGGGGCAGGGGCACTGAAGCTTTCTTT
TRBJ1-3 | TRBV14 | NA | NA | CASSHVGSSGNTIYF | TGTGCCAGCAGCCACGTAGGGAGCTCTGGAAACACCATATATTTT
TRBJ2-1 | TRBV5-1 | TRBD2 | NA | CASSPQSRLAGVYNEQFF | TGCGCCAGCAGCCCACAGTCCCGACTAGCGGGGGTCTACAATGAGCAGTTCTTC
TRBJ1-2 | TRBV6-5 | NA | NA | CASSSHTGIYGYTF | TGTGCCAGCAGTTCCCACACAGGAATATATGGCTACACCTTC
TRBJ2-1 | TRBV21-1 | NA | NA | CASSKTSPRGEQFF | TGTGCCAGCAGCAAAACTAGCCCTCGGGGGGAGCAGTTCTTC